This is a list of T cell receptor beta chains from one sample in a study of human T cells and chemical hapten exposure. TCRdb reanalysed the RACE reads using MiXCR and keeps one entry per CDR3 protein. The table lists some 79,000 distinct CDR3 sequences, about 9.4% of them singletons. Sequenced material: whole blood, taken in connection with sensitization to the hapten diphenylcyclopropenone (DPC). These receptor sequences come from a woman in her 50s with alopecia areata. Some clones in this sample may be carry-over from other donors' samples. Each CDR3 is given with its conserved first and last residue. A D gene is named only where the DNA matches it firmly. Clone size appears in some rows only: once, few, many, or a class for an expanded clone.

v_gene	d_gene	abundance	j_gene	CDR3aa	CDR3nt
TRBV12-3/TRBV12-4	-	few	TRBJ1-1	CASSPMRLGAFF	TGTGCCAGCAGTCCCATGAGACTAGGGGCTTTCTTT
TRBV2	-	-	TRBJ2-1	CASNWGGPYNEQFF	TGTGCCAGCAACTGGGGTGGCCCCTACAATGAGCAGTTCTTC
TRBV7-6	-	many	TRBJ2-3	CASSLTLGDTQYF	TGTGCCAGCAGCCTGACTCTCGGAGATACGCAGTATTTT
TRBV18	-	few	TRBJ2-5	CASSGRQETQYF	TGTGCCAGCTCAGGTCGTCAAGAGACCCAGTACTTC
TRBV7-6	TRBD1	few	TRBJ1-1	CASSFAGGNTEAFF	TGTGCCAGCAGCTTCGCAGGGGGGAACACTGAAGCTTTCTTT
TRBV7-7	-	many	TRBJ2-2	CASSGRPGELFF	TGTGCCAGCAGCGGACGTCCCGGGGAGCTGTTTTTT
TRBV7-2	-	few	TRBJ2-1	CASSFSGGVNEQFF	TGTGCCAGCAGCTTCTCTGGGGGAGTCAATGAGCAGTTCTTC
TRBV11-2	-	many	TRBJ2-4	CASSDLLRTSGKNIQYF	TGTGCCAGCAGCGACCTGTTGCGGACATCCGGCAAAAACATTCAGTACTTC
TRBV27	-	few	TRBJ2-4	CASNQQGLNIQYF	TGTGCCAGCAATCAACAGGGTTTGAACATTCAGTACTTC
TRBV5-8	-	-	TRBJ1-5	CASSATRQPQHF	TGTGCCAGCAGCGCTACTAGGCAGCCCCAGCATTTT
TRBV4-1	TRBD1	few	TRBJ2-1	CASKAGGGFDYNEQFF	TGCGCCAGCAAAGCAGGGGGCGGGTTTGATTACAATGAGCAGTTCTTC
TRBV7-2	TRBD2	many	TRBJ2-1	CASSYSGRASQGEQFF	TGTGCCAGCAGCTATAGCGGGAGGGCCTCCCAGGGAGAGCAGTTCTTC
TRBV20-1	TRBD1	-	TRBJ2-7	CSAGDSHTYEQYF	TGCAGTGCTGGGGACAGCCACACCTACGAGCAGTACTTC
TRBV29-1	TRBD1	-	TRBJ2-2	CSVLKTGSGELFF	TGCAGCGTTCTTAAGACAGGGAGCGGGGAGCTGTTTTTT
TRBV5-1	-	-	TRBJ2-7	CASSLEGGGKQYF	TGCGCCAGCAGCTTGGAGGGGGGCGGTAAGCAGTACTTC
TRBV28	-	-	TRBJ2-7	CASSFPDEQYF	TGTGCCAGCAGTTTTCCCGACGAGCAGTACTTC
TRBV7-6	-	-	TRBJ2-5	CASSFMQGQETQYF	TGTGCCAGCAGCTTCATGCAGGGCCAAGAGACCCAGTACTTC
TRBV9	-	-	TRBJ2-4	CASSGGTLISKNIQYF	TGTGCCAGCAGCGGCGGGACATTAATCAGCAAAAACATTCAGTACTTC
TRBV7-2	-	few	TRBJ1-1	CASSLGSSKQAFF	TGTGCCAGCAGCTTAGGGTCCTCAAAGCAAGCTTTCTTT
TRBV29-1	TRBD1	many	TRBJ1-1	CSVRDRPDYTEAFF	TGCAGCGTACGGGACAGACCAGACTACACTGAAGCTTTCTTT
TRBV7-2	-	-	TRBJ1-2	CASSEPSPAPGYTF	TGTGCCAGCAGCGAACCATCGCCGGCCCCTGGCTACACCTTC
TRBV5-8	TRBD1	few	TRBJ2-7	CASSQGQLSEQYF	TGTGCCAGCAGCCAGGGACAGCTCTCCGAGCAGTACTTC
TRBV7-9	-	-	TRBJ1-2	CASSNNPGPSYGYTF	TGTGCCAGCAGCAATAATCCGGGACCGAGCTATGGCTACACCTTC
TRBV20-1	-	few	TRBJ2-5	CSARGGGLETQYF	TGCAGTGCTAGAGGCGGTGGTTTGGAGACCCAGTACTTC
TRBV29-1	TRBD1	many	TRBJ2-7	CSGRGQGDYEQYF	TGCAGCGGACGGGGACAGGGAGACTACGAGCAGTACTTC
TRBV29-1	-	few	TRBJ1-1	CSALTANTEAFF	TGCAGCGCTTTGACGGCCAACACTGAAGCTTTCTTT
TRBV20-1	TRBD2	-	TRBJ2-5	CSAIGTSGARQTQYF	TGCAGTGCGATAGGGACTAGCGGGGCACGACAGACCCAGTACTTC
TRBV7-6	TRBD2	-	TRBJ2-3	CASTLAGPTDTQYF	TGTGCCAGCACCCTAGCGGGGCCCACAGATACGCAGTATTTT
TRBV5-1	TRBD2	-	TRBJ2-5	CASSLASGAHFQETQYF	TGCGCCAGCAGCTTGGCTAGCGGGGCGCATTTTCAAGAGACCCAGTACTTC
TRBV20-1	-	many	TRBJ2-3	CSARAETGYTDTQYF	TGCAGTGCTAGAGCAGAGACAGGCTACACAGATACGCAGTATTTT
TRBV11-2	-	many	TRBJ2-3	CASSSNRASTDTQYF	TGTGCCAGCAGCTCAAACAGGGCTAGCACAGATACGCAGTATTTT
TRBV20-1	TRBD2	-	TRBJ2-7	CSALAGDYEQYF	TGCAGTGCTCTAGCGGGGGATTACGAGCAGTACTTC
TRBV7-2	TRBD2	many	TRBJ2-2	CASSLAGTTNTGELFF	TGTGCCAGCAGCTTAGCCGGGACTACGAACACCGGGGAGCTGTTTTTT
TRBV20-1	TRBD1	many	TRBJ1-4	CSASGTGGEKLFF	TGCAGTGCTTCCGGGACAGGGGGTGAAAAACTGTTTTTT
TRBV6-5	TRBD1	-	TRBJ2-7	CATSQGASSYEQYF	TGTGCCACGTCACAGGGGGCCAGCTCCTACGAGCAGTACTTC
TRBV19	-	few	TRBJ2-7	CASSISALSSYEQYF	TGTGCCAGTAGTATTTCAGCCCTGAGCTCCTACGAGCAGTACTTC
TRBV20-1	TRBD1	-	TRBJ2-4	CSARDGGQGVNIQYF	TGCAGTGCTAGAGATGGAGGACAGGGGGTAAACATTCAGTACTTC
TRBV10-3	TRBD2	few	TRBJ2-1	CAIREGASGRRDNEQFF	TGTGCCATCCGGGAGGGGGCTAGCGGGAGGAGGGACAATGAGCAGTTCTTC
TRBV7-6	-	-	TRBJ2-7	CASSLAFASYEQYF	TGTGCCAGCAGCTTGGCGTTCGCCTCCTACGAGCAGTACTTC
TRBV3-1	TRBD2	few	TRBJ2-1	CASSRLAGVKNEQFF	TGTGCCAGCAGCCGACTAGCGGGAGTAAAGAATGAGCAGTTCTTC
TRBV11-3	-	many	TRBJ2-7	CASSLAGRAYEQYF	TGTGCCAGCAGCTTAGCCGGCAGGGCTTACGAGCAGTACTTC
TRBV24-1	-	-	TRBJ1-2	CATSGLGLEGYTF	TGTGCCACCAGTGGCCTTGGGTTGGAGGGCTACACCTTC
TRBV2	TRBD1	few	TRBJ2-5	CASKRTGGRETQYF	TGTGCCAGCAAGCGTACAGGGGGCAGGGAGACCCAGTACTTC
TRBV7-2	-	many	TRBJ1-5	CASSLVGSGLGSNQPQHF	TGTGCCAGCAGCTTAGTCGGCAGCGGCTTGGGGAGCAATCAGCCCCAGCATTTT
TRBV3-1	-	-	TRBJ2-1	CASSPDSPVHNEQFF	TGTGCCAGCAGCCCGGACTCGCCCGTCCACAATGAGCAGTTCTTC
TRBV20-1	TRBD2	few	TRBJ2-5	CSAREGGLAGEMETQYF	TGCAGTGCTAGAGAGGGGGGACTAGCGGGAGAGATGGAGACCCAGTACTTC
TRBV21-1	-	many	TRBJ1-2	CASSKDGQGESYGYTF	TGTGCCAGCAGCAAAGACGGGCAGGGAGAGTCCTATGGCTACACCTTC